This T cell receptor (beta chain) originates from a study of technical replicates of blood from a few donors. Deletions cut 0 bases from V and 2 bases from J, with 8 bases between. The CDR3 extends over 13 amino acids. Per germline, CDR1 GTSNPN and CDR2 SVGIG (reference sequence). Sequencing was performed with immunoSEQ multiplex PCR; in TCRdb, only in-frame clones are kept and a portion is missing. The repertoire consists of 40,000 to 55,000 clones, with roughly 95% occurring once and the leading ten covering about 0.39%. The receptor's source is a human donor in good health. This chain uses TRBV30 with TRBJ2-7; D unclear. Sequencing used T cells isolated from PBMCs. CDR3 in DNA: TGTGCCTGGAGTGTAAGCGCCCCCTACGAGCAGTACTTC. As protein: CAWSVSAPYEQYF.